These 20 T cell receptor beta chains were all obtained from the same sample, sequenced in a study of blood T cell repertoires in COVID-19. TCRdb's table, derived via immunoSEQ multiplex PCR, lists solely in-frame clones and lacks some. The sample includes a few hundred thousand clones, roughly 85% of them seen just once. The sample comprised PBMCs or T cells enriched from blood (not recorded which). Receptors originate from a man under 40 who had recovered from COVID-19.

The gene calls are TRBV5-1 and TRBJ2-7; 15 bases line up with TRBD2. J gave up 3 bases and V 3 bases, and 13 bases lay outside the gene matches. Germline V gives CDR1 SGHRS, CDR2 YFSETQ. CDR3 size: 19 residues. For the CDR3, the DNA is TGCGCCAGCAGCTCGACTCGGGGACTAGCGGGGGGAACCAACTACGAGCAGTACTTC. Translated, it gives CASSSTRGLAGGTNYEQYF.

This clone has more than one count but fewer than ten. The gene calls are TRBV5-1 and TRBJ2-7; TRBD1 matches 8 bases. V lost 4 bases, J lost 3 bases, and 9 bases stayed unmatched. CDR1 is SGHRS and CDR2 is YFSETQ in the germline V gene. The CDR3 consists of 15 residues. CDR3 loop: CASSDGQGWNYEQYF. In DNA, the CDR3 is TGCGCCAGCAGCGACGGACAGGGTTGGAACTACGAGCAGTACTTC.

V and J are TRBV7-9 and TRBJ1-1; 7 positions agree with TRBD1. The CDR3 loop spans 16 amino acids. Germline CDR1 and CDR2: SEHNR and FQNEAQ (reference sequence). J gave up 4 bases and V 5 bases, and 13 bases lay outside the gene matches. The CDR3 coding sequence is TGTGCCAGCAGCAACAGACAGGGAATGGATTTCACTGAAGCTTTCTTT. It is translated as CASSNRQGMDFTEAFF.

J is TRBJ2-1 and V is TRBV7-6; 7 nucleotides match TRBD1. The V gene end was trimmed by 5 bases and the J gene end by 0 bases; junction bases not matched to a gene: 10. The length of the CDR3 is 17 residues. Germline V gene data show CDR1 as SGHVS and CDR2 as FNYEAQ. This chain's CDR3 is CASSPGTGASSYNEQFF. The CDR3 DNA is TGTGCCAGCAGCCCAGGTACAGGGGCCAGCTCCTACAATGAGCAGTTCTTC.

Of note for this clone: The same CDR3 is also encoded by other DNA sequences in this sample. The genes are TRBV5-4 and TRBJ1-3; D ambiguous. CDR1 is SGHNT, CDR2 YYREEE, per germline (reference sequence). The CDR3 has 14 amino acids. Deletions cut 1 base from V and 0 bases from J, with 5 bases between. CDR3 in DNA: TGTGCCAGCAGCTTGACCGGCTCTGGAAACACCATATATTTT. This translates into CASSLTGSGNTIYF.

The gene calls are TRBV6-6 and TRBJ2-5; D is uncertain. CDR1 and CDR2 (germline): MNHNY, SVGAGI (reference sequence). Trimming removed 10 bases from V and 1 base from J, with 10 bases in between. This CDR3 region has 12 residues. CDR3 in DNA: TGTGCCACCCTCACGAGCCAAGAGACCCAGTACTTC. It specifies CATLTSQETQYF.

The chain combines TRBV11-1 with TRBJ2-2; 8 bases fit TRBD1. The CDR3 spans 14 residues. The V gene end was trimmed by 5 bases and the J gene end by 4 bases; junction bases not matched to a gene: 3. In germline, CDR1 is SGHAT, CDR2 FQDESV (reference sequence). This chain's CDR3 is CASSPTGGTGELFF. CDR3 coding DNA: TGTGCCAGCAGCCCCACAGGGGGCACCGGGGAGCTGTTTTTT. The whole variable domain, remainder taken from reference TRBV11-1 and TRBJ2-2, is EAEVAQSPRYKITEKSQAVAFWCDPISGHATLYWYRQILGQGPELLVQFQDESVVDDSQLPKDRFSAERLKGVDSTLKIQPAELGDSAMYLCASSPTGGTGELFFGEGSRLTVL.

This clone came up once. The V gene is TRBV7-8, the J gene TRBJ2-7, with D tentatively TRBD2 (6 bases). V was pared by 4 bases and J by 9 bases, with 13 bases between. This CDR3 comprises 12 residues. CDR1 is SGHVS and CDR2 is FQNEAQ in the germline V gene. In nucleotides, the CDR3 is TGTGCCAGCAGCTCAGGGACTCCCGGGCAGTACTTC. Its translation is CASSSGTPGQYF. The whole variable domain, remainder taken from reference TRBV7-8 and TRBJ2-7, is GAGVSQSPRYKVAKRGQDVALRCDPISGHVSLFWYQQALGQGPEFLTYFQNEAQLDKSGLPSDRFFAERPEGSVSTLKIQRTQQEDSAVYLCASSSGTPGQYFGPGTRLTVT.

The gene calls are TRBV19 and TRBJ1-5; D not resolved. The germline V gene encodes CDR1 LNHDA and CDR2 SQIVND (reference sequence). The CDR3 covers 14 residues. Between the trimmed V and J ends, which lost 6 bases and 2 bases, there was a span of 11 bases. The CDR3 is CASRTRGGNQPQHF. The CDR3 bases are TGTGCCAGTAGGACCCGGGGTGGCAATCAGCCCCAGCATTTT.

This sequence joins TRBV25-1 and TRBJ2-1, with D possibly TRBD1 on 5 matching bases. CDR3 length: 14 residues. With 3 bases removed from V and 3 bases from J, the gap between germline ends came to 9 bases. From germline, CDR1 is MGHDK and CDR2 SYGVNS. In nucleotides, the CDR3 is TGTGCCAGCAGTGACCGAACAGGCTACAATGAGCAGTTCTTC. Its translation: CASSDRTGYNEQFF.

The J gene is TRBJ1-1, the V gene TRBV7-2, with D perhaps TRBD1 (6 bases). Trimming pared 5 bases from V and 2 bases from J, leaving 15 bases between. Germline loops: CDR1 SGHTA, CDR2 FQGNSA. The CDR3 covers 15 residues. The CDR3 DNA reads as TGTGCCAGCAGCCAACAGGGTATTGTTAACACTGAAGCTTTCTTT. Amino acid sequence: CASSQQGIVNTEAFF.

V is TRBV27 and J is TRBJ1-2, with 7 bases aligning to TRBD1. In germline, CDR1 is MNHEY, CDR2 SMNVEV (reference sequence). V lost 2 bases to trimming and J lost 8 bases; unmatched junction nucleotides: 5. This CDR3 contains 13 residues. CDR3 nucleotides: TGTGCCAGCAGTTTAACGACAGGGAGGGGCTACACCTTC. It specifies CASSLTTGRGYTF.

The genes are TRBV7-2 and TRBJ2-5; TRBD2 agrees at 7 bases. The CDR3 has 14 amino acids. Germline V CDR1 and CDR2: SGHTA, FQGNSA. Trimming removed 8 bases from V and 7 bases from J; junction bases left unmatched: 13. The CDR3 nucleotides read TGTGCCAGCGCTCCGAGCGCCCAGCGGGGGACCCAGTACTTC. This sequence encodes CASAPSAQRGTQYF. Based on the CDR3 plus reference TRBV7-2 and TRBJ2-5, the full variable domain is GAGVSQSPSNKVTEKGKDVELRCDPISGHTALYWYRQSLGQGLEFLIYFQGNSAPDKSGLPSDRFSAERTGGSVSTLTIQRTQQEDSAVYLCASAPSAQRGTQYFGPGTRLLVL.

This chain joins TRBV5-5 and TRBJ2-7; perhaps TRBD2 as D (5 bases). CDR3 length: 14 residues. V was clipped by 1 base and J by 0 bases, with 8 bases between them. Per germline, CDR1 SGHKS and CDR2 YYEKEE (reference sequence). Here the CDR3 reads CASSLFGSSYEQYF. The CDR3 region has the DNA TGTGCCAGCAGCTTGTTTGGGAGCTCCTACGAGCAGTACTTC. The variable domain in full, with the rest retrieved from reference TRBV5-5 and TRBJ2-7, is DAGVTQSPTHLIKTRGQQVTLRCSPISGHKSVSWYQQVLGQGPQFIFQYYEKEERGRGNFPDRFSARQFPNYSSELNVNALLLGDSALYLCASSLFGSSYEQYFGPGTRLTVT.

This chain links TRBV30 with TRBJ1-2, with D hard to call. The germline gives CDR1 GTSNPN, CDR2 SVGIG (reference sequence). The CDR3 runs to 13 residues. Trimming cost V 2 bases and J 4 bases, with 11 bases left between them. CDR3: CAWSKDGGYGYTF. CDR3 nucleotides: TGTGCCTGGAGTAAAGACGGCGGCTATGGCTACACCTTC.

CDR3 nucleotides: TGTGCCAGCAGCCTACGACTAGTTGAAGAGACCCAGTACTTC. Translation: CASSLRLVEETQYF. The chain uses TRBV7-8 and TRBJ2-5; tentative D call: TRBD2 (6 bases). Per the germline V gene, CDR1 is SGHVS and CDR2 is FQNEAQ. This CDR3 region has 14 residues. V lost 5 bases, J lost 3 bases, and 13 bases lay in between.

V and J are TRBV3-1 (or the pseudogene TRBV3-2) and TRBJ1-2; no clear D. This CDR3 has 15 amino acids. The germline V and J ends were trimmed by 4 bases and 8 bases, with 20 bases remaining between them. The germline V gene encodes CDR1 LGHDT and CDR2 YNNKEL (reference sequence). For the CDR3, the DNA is TGTGCCAGCAGCCTGTGGAGCGGAGGAAGCATGGGCTACACCTTC. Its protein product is CASSLWSGGSMGYTF.

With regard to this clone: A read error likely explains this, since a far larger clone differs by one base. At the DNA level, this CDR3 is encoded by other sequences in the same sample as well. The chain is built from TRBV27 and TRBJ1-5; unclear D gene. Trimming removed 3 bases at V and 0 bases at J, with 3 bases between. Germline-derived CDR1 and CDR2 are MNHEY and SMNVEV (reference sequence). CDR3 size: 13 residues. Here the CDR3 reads CASSFSSNQPQHF. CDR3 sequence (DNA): TGTGCCAGCAGTTTCTCTAGCAATCAGCCCCAGCATTTT.

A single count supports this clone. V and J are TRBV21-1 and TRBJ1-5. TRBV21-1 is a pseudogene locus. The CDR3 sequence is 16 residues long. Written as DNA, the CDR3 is TGTGCCAGCAGCAAACCGGGACTATCGAAATTTCAGCCCCAGCATTTT. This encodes CASSKPGLSKFQPQHF.

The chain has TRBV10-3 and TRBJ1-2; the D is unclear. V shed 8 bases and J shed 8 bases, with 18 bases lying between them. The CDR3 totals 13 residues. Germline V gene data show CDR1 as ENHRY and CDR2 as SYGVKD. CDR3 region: CAISAGESYGYTF. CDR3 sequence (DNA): TGTGCCATCTCTGCCGGGGAATCTTACGGCTACACCTTC.